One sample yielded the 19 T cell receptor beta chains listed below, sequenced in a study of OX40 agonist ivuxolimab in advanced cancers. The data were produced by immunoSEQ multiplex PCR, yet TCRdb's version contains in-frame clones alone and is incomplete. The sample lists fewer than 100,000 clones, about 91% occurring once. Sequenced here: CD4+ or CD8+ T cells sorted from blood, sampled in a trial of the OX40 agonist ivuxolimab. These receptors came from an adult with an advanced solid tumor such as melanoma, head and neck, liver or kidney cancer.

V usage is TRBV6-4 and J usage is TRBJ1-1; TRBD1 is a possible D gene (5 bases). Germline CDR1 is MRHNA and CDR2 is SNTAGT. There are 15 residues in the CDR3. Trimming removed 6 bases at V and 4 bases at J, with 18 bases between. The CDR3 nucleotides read TGTGCCAGCAGCCCTCAGCCCCACGGGGGCACTGAAGCTTTCTTT. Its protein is CASSPQPHGGTEAFF.

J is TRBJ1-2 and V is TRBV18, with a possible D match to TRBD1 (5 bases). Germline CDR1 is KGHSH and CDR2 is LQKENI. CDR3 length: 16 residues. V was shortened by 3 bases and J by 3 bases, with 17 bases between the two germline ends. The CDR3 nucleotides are TGTGCCAGCTCACCCCCTAAGACGACAGACTACTATGGCTACACCTTC. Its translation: CASSPPKTTDYYGYTF.

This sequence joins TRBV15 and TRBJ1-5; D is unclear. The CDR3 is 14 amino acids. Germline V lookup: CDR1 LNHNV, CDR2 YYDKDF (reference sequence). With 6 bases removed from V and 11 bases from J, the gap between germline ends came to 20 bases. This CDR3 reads CATRSQLLHPAQHF. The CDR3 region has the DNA TGTGCCACCAGGTCCCAGTTACTCCACCCAGCCCAGCATTTT.

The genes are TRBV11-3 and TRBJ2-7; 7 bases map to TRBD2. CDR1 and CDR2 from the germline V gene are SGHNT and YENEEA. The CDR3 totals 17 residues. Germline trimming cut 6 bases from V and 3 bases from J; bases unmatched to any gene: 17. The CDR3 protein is CASRPWAGTTRYYEQYV. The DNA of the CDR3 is TGTGCCAGCAGACCGTGGGCCGGGACTACTCGATACTACGAGCAGTACGTC.

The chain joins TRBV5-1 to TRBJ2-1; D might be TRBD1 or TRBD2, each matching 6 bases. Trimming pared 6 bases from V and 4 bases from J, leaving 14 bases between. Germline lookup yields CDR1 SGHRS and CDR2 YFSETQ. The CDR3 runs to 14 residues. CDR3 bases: TGCGCCAGCACCTTACAGGGACTTTACAATGAGCAGTTCTTC. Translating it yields CASTLQGLYNEQFF. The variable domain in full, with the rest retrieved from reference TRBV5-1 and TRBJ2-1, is KAGVTQTPRYLIKTRGQQVTLSCSPISGHRSVSWYQQTPGQGLQFLFEYFSETQRNKGNFPGRFSGRQFSNSRSEMNVSTLELGDSALYLCASTLQGLYNEQFFGPGTRLTVL.

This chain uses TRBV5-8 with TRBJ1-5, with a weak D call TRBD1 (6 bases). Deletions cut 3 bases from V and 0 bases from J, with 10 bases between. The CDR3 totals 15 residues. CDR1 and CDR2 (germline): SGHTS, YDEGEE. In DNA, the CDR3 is TGTGCCAGCAGCTACCTGGACAGTAGCAATCAGCCCCAGCATTTT. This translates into CASSYLDSSNQPQHF.

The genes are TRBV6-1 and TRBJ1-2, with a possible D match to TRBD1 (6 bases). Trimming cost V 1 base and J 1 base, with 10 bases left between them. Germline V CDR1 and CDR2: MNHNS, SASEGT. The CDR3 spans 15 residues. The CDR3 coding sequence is TGTGCCAGCAGTGAAGGGGCAGGGGTTAACTATGGCTACACCTTC. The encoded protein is CASSEGAGVNYGYTF.

In nucleotides, the CDR3 is TGTGCCAGCTCACCCGCGGGACTAGCGGGAGGGGATACGCAGTATTTT. It codes for CASSPAGLAGGDTQYF. The chain carries TRBV18 and TRBJ2-3, with 16 bases lining up with TRBD2. CDR3 length: 16 residues. J lost 6 bases, V lost 3 bases, and 3 bases had no gene match. Germline-derived CDR1 and CDR2 are KGHSH and LQKENI.

In DNA, the CDR3 is TGCGCCAGCAGCCAAGAAGGCCGACCGGAGGGCACAGATACGCAGTATTTT. Amino acid sequence: CASSQEGRPEGTDTQYF. This sequence joins TRBV4-1 and TRBJ2-3; D possibly corresponds to TRBD2 (5 bases). The CDR3 covers 17 residues. V shed 0 bases and J shed 1 base, with 14 bases lying between them. CDR1 is MGHRA and CDR2 is YSYEKL in the germline V gene.

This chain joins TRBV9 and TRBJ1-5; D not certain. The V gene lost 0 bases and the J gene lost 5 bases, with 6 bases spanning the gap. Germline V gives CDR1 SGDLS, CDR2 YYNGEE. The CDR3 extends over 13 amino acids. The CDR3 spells CASSVAPDQPQHF. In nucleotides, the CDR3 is TGTGCCAGCAGCGTAGCGCCCGATCAGCCCCAGCATTTT.

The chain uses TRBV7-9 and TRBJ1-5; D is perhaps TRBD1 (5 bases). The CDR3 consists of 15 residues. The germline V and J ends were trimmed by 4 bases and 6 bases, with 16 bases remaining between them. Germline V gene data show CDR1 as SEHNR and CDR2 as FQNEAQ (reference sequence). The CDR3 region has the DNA TGTGCCAGCAGCTCGGGTGACAGTCAGGGTCAGCCCCAGCATTTT. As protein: CASSSGDSQGQPQHF.

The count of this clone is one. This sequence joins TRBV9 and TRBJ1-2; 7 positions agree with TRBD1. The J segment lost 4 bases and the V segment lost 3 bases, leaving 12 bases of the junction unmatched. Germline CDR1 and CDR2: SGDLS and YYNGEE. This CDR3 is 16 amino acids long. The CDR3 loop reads CASSGPPNRGGYGYTF. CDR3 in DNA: TGTGCCAGCAGCGGGCCCCCCAACAGGGGCGGCTATGGCTACACCTTC.

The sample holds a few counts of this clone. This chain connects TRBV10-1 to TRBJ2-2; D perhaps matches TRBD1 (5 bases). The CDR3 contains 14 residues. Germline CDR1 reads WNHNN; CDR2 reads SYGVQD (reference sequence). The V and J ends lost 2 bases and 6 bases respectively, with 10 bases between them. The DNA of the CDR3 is TGCGCCAGCAGTGAGCTCAGGGAAGCCGGGGAGCTGTTTTTT. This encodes CASSELREAGELFF.

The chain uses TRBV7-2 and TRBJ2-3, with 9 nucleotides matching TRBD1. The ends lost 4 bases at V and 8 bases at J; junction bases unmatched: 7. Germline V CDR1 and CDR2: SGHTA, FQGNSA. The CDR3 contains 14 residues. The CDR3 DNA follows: TGTGCCAGCAGCTGGGACAGGGTGGTGGGTACGCAGTATTTT. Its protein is CASSWDRVVGTQYF.

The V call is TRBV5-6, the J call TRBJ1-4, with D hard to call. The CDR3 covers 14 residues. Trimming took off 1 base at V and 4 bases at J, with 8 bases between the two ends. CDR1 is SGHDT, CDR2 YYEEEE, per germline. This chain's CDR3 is CASSLPSNNEKLFF. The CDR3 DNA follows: TGTGCCAGCAGCTTGCCCAGCAATAATGAAAAACTGTTTTTT.

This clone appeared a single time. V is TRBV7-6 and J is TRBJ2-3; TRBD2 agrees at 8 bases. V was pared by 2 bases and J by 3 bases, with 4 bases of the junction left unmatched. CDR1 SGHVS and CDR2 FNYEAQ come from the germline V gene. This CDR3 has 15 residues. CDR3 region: CASSLTGGRTDTQYF. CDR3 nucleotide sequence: TGTGCCAGCAGCTTAACGGGGGGGCGGACAGATACGCAGTATTTT.

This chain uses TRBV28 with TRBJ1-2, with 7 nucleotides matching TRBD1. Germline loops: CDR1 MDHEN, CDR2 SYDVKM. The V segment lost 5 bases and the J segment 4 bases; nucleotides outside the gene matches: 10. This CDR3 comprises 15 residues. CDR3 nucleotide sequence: TGTGCCAGCAGTGTAGGACAGGCCCACCTCTATGGCTACACCTTC. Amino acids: CASSVGQAHLYGYTF.

The CDR3 DNA sequence: TGTGCCAGTCTAGGGGAGGGGTGGGGTGAAGCTTTCTTT. This sequence encodes CASLGEGWGEAFF. The chain recombines TRBV28 with TRBJ1-1, with D possibly matching TRBD1 (5 bases). Trimming cost V 9 bases and J 7 bases, with 18 bases left between them. The CDR3 is 13 residues long. In germline, CDR1 is MDHEN, CDR2 SYDVKM.

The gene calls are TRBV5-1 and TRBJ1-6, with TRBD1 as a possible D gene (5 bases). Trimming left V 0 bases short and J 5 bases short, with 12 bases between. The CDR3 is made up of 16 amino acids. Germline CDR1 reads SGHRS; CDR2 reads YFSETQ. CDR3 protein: CASSLATSGHNSPLHF. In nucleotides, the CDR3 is TGCGCCAGCAGCTTGGCCACGTCAGGGCATAATTCACCCCTCCACTTT.